The present entry profiles one TCR beta chain with its context. CDR1 is SQVTM and CDR2 is ANQGSEA in the germline V gene. Trimming took 4 bases from V and 5 from J; bases not matched to a gene: 6. CDR3 length: 13 amino acids. This entry belongs to a study of blood T cell repertoires in COVID-19. The assay was immunoSEQ multiplex PCR, and TCRdb's table has in-frame clones only and misses some. The sample has approximately 40,000 clones; nearly 90% are singletons. Material: peripheral blood. V and J are TRBV29-1 and TRBJ2-5; 8 bases match TRBD2. The receptor was isolated from a man aged 60-69 years with COVID-19, enrolled during active disease. The CDR3 loop is CSVALRLAETQYF. CDR3 nucleotides: TGCAGCGTTGCCCTCCGACTAGCGGAGACCCAGTACTTC. The variable domain in full, completed from reference TRBV29-1 and TRBJ2-5, reads SAVISQKPSRDICQRGTSLTIQCQVDSQVTMMFWYRQQPGQSLTLIATANQGSEATYESGFVIDKFPISRPNLTFSTLTVSNMSPEDSSIYLCSVALRLAETQYFGPGTRLLVL.